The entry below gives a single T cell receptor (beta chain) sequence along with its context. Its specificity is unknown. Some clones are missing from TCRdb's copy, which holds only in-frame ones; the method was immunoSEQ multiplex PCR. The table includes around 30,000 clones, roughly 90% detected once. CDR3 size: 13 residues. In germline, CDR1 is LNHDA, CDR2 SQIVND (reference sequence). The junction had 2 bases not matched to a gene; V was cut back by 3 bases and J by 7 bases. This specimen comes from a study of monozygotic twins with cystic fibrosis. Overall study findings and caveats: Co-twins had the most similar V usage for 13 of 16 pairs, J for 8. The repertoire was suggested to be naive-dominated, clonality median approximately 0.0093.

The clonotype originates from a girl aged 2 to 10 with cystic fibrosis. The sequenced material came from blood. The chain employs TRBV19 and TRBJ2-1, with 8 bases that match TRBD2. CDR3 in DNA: TGTGCCAGTAGTATCGCTAGCGGGAATGAGCAGTTCTTC. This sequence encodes CASSIASGNEQFF.